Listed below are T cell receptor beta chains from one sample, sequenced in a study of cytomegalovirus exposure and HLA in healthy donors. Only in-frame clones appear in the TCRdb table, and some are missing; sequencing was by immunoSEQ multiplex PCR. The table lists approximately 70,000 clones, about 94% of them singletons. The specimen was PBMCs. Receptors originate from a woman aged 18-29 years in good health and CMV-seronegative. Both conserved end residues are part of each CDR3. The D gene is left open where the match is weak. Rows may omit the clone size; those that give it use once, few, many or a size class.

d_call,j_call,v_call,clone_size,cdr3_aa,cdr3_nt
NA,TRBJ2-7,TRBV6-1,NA,CASRTGVGEQYF,TGTGCCAGCAGAACGGGAGTGGGGGAGCAGTACTTC
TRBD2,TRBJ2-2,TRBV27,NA,CASSWTGTSRTGELFF,TGTGCCAGCAGTTGGACCGGGACTAGCCGCACCGGGGAGCTGTTTTTT
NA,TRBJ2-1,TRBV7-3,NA,CASSVGGRTHNEQFF,TGTGCCAGCTCGGTGGGGGGGCGAACACACAATGAGCAGTTCTTC
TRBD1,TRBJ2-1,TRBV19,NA,CASSAQGLNEQFF,TGTGCCAGTAGTGCACAGGGGCTAAATGAGCAGTTCTTC
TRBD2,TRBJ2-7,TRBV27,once,CASSLIGTSSGEQYF,TGTGCCAGCAGTTTAATCGGGACTAGTAGTGGCGAGCAGTACTTC
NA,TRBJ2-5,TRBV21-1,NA,CASSRGTRGETQYF,TGTGCCAGCAGCAGAGGGACTAGAGGAGAGACCCAGTACTTC
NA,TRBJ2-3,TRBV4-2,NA,CASSQVSDTSTDTQYF,TGTGCCAGCAGCCAAGTGAGCGATACTAGCACAGATACGCAGTATTTT
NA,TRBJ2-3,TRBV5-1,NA,CASSLVSQASDTQYF,TGCGCCAGCAGCTTGGTGAGTCAGGCCTCAGATACGCAGTATTTT
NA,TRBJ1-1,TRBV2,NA,CASYQETEAFF,TGTGCCAGCTATCAAGAGACAGAAGCTTTCTTT
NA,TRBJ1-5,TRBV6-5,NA,CASSYGGGGVKEPQHF,TGTGCCAGCAGTTACGGCGGAGGTGGGGTCAAGGAGCCCCAGCATTTT
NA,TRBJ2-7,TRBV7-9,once,CASSSQQGWYEQYF,TGTGCCAGCAGCTCCCAACAGGGATGGTACGAGCAGTACTTC
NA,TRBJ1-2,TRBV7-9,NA,CASSFSGGYGYTF,TGTGCCAGCAGCTTTTCGGGTGGATATGGCTACACCTTC
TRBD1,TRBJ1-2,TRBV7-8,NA,CASSLGSGQGAKNGYTF,TGTGCCAGCAGCTTAGGCTCTGGACAGGGGGCTAAGAATGGCTACACCTTC
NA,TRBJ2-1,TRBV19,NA,CASSISRGSYNEQFF,TGTGCCAGTAGTATCTCGCGGGGCTCCTACAATGAGCAGTTCTTC
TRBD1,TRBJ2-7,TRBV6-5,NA,CASSYSGTADYEQYF,TGTGCCAGCAGTTACTCCGGGACAGCAGATTACGAGCAGTACTTC
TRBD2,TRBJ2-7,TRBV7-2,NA,CASSPQTGLAGNEQYF,TGTGCCAGCAGCCCCCAAACCGGACTAGCGGGAAACGAGCAGTACTTC
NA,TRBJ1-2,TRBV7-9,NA,CATVGDYGYTF,TGTGCCACAGTCGGGGACTATGGCTACACCTTC
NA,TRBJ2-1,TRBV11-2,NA,CASSPIGFRLHNEQFF,TGTGCCAGCAGCCCAATCGGGTTCCGTCTTCACAATGAGCAGTTCTTC
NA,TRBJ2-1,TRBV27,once,CASSLGSPLNEQFF,TGTGCCAGCAGTTTAGGTAGCCCCCTCAATGAGCAGTTCTTC
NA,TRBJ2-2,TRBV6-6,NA,CASGHTGPGTGELFF,TGTGCCAGCGGACATACAGGGCCCGGCACCGGGGAGCTGTTTTTT
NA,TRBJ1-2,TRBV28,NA,CASSLRVNYGYTF,TGTGCCAGCAGTTTGAGGGTTAACTATGGCTACACCTTC
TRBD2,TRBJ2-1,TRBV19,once,CATWGPAGGPRDGNEQFF,TGTGCCACCTGGGGGCCAGCGGGGGGGCCTCGGGATGGCAATGAGCAGTTCTTC
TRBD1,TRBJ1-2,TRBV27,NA,CASSSPGQGYGYTF,TGTGCCAGCAGTTCCCCGGGACAGGGGTATGGCTACACCTTC
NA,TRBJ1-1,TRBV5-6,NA,CASSRGQNTEAFF,TGTGCCAGCAGCCGGGGACAGAACACTGAAGCTTTCTTT
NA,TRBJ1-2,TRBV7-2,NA,CASSLVQGMGYTF,TGTGCCAGCAGCTTAGTTCAGGGGATGGGCTACACCTTC
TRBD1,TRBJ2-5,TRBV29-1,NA,CSVEDWSRQGAGTQYF,TGCAGCGTTGAAGATTGGTCCCGGCAGGGGGCGGGGACCCAGTACTTC
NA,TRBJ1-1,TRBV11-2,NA,CASSFVGGVGTEAFF,TGTGCCAGCAGCTTCGTCGGGGGGGTGGGCACTGAAGCTTTCTTT
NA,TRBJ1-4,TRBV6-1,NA,CASSEASVPRELFF,TGTGCCAGCAGTGAAGCGAGCGTTCCCCGGGAACTGTTTTTT
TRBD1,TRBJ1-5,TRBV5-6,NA,CASSLGRRQGNQPQHF,TGTGCCAGCAGCTTGGGACGAAGACAGGGAAATCAGCCCCAGCATTTT
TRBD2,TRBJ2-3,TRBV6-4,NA,CASKRDSHTDTQYF,TGTGCCAGCAAGCGGGACTCTCACACAGATACGCAGTATTTT
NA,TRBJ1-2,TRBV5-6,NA,CASSLGALTYGYTF,TGTGCCAGCAGCTTGGGGGCGTTAACGTATGGCTACACCTTC
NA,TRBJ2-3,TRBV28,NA,CASGGDSVTDTQYF,TGTGCCAGCGGCGGGGATTCAGTCACAGATACGCAGTATTTT
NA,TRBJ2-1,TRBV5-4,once,CASSFSGVSEQFF,TGTGCCAGCAGCTTCTCGGGAGTCAGTGAGCAGTTCTTC
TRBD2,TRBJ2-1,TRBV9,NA,CASSEGLAGYNEQFF,TGTGCCAGCAGCGAGGGACTAGCGGGGTACAATGAGCAGTTCTTC
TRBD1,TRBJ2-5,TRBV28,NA,CASSSGTAHQETQYF,TGTGCCAGCAGTTCCGGGACAGCACACCAAGAGACCCAGTACTTC
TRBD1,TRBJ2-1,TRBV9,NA,CASSPRDRAYSYNEQFF,TGTGCCAGCAGCCCCAGGGACAGGGCCTACTCCTACAATGAGCAGTTCTTC
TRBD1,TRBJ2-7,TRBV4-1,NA,CASSQAGTGTYEQYF,TGCGCCAGCAGCCAAGCCGGGACAGGGACCTACGAGCAGTACTTC
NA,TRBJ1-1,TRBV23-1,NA,CASSPSGLENTEAFF,TGCGCCAGCAGCCCAAGCGGGTTGGAGAACACTGAAGCTTTCTTT
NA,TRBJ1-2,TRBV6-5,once,CASTHGGFGYTF,TGTGCCAGCACCCACGGGGGGTTCGGCTACACCTTC
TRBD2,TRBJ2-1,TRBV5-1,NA,CASSRTSGGAHEQFF,TGCGCCAGCAGCCGGACTAGCGGGGGGGCGCATGAGCAGTTCTTC
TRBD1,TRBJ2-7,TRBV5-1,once,CASSPTGTAVYEQYF,TGCGCCAGCAGCCCCACCGGGACAGCGGTCTACGAGCAGTACTTC
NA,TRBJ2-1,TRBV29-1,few,CSVDLPGMNEQFF,TGCAGCGTTGACCTGCCAGGGATGAATGAGCAGTTCTTC
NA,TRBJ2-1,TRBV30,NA,CAWTVLSGNEQFF,TGTGCCTGGACTGTGCTGTCGGGCAATGAGCAGTTCTTC
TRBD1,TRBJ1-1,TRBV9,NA,CASSALTGGASNTEAFF,TGTGCCAGCAGCGCCCTGACAGGGGGCGCGAGTAACACTGAAGCTTTCTTT
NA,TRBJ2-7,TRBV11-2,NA,CASSLELRGDPSYEQYF,TGTGCCAGCAGCTTAGAGCTCCGCGGGGACCCCTCCTACGAGCAGTACTTC
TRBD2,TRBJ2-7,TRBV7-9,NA,CASSSIGVGLAGERYEQYF,TGTGCCAGCAGCTCTATTGGGGTTGGACTAGCGGGCGAACGATACGAGCAGTACTTC
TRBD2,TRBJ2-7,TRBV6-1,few,CASSVLAGGRHEQYF,TGTGCCAGCAGTGTCCTAGCGGGAGGGCGGCACGAGCAGTACTTC
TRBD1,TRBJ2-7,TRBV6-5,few,CASSYGQGAYEQYF,TGTGCCAGCAGTTACGGACAGGGGGCCTACGAGCAGTACTTC